This section outlines one TCR beta chain sequence together with its context. Its antigen is not identified. Germline CDR1 and CDR2: SGDLS and YYNGEE. The CDR3 consists of 12 residues. Trimming pared 3 bases from V and 2 bases from J, leaving 5 bases between. The data belong to a study of shared clonotypes between healthy human individuals. Study background: Three CD4 naive, three CD4 memory, two CD8 naive and one CD8 memory plate were used per donor. Regarding the study as a whole: Blood alone was sampled, and tissue repertoires likely differ.

Genomic DNA from each subset was divided evenly over several immunoSEQ plates. Here immunoSEQ multiplex PCR was the method, and the copy in TCRdb shows in-frame clones only, minus some. The table has about 110,000 clones, roughly two thirds seen once. The V and J genes are TRBV9 and TRBJ2-5; D unresolved. Material for sequencing was memory CD8+ T cells sorted from blood. Subset described: CD45RO+ cells pooled with CCR7-negative TemRA cells. This sequence was found in a woman aged 30 to 39 in good health. CDR3 loop: CASSENQETQYF. The CDR3 DNA reads TGTGCCAGCAGCGAGAATCAAGAGACCCAGTACTTC.